The text below deals with one T cell receptor beta chain. Its antigen is unknown. Time point described: persistent/refractory GD, antithyroid drugs over 5 years with positive TRAb. The TCR library was prepared using RNA isolated from PBMCs. The authors drew patients from an endocrinology department in Xi'an, China. Looked up from germline, CDR1 is LNHNV and CDR2 is YYDKDF (reference sequence). The CDR3 totals 19 residues. The V gene lost 4 bases and the J gene lost 4 bases, with 23 bases spanning the gap. The data stem from a study of regulatory T cells in long-lasting Graves disease. On the study more broadly: Patients with persistent Graves' disease had over 5 years of antithyroid drugs and persistent TSH receptor antibodies. Regarding the study as a whole: Whereas 950 to 1,000 public clonotypes were shared by new patients, persistent patients shared more, at approximately 2,700.

TCR beta libraries were built with iRepertoire HTBI primers and Arm-PCR of CDR3 regions. How the authors handled the data: Among the samples, roughly 61 TRBV and 14 to 15 TRBJ segments were identified. TCRdb fed the multiplex PCR reads into MiXCR, producing one record per CDR3 protein. TCRdb's processing, not the authors' own work, is the source of the V and J calls. The data hold about 430,000 distinct CDR3 sequences, with approximately 22% observed a single time. This receptor was identified in a female donor with Graves disease. The rearrangement joins TRBV15 to TRBJ2-6, with a possible D match to TRBD1 (8 bases). Material: peripheral blood mononuclear cells (PBMCs), obtained when the disease was refractory, from a patient treated with antithyroid drugs. CDR3 nucleotides: TGTGCCACCAGCACCATCCGGACAGGGAGGGCTTCAGGGGCCAACGTCCTGACTTTC. Amino acids: CATSTIRTGRASGANVLTF.